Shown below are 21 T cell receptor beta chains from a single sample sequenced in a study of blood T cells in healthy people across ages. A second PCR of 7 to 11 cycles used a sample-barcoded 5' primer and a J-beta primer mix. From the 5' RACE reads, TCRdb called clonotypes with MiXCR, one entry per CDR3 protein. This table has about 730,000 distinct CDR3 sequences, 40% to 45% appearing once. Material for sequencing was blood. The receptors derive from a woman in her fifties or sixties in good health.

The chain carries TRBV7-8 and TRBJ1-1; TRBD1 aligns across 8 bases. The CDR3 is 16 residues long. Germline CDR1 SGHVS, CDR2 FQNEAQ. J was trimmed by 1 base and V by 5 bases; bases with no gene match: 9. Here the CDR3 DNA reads TGTGCCAGCAGCACATGGACAGGGTTGGGGAACACTGAAGCTTTCTTT. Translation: CASSTWTGLGNTEAFF.

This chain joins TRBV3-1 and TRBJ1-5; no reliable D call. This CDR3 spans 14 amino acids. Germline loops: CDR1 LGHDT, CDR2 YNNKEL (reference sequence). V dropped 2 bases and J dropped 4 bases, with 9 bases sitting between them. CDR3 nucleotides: TGTGCCAGCAGCCAACACGGGAGGAATCAGCCCCAGCATTTT. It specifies CASSQHGRNQPQHF.

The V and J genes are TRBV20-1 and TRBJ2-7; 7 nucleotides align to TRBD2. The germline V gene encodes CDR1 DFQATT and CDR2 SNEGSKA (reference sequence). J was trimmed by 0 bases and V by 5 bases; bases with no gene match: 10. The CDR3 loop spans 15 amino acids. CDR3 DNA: TGCAGTGCTCTGGGCCGAAGCGGGGACTCCTACGAGCAGTACTTC. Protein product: CSALGRSGDSYEQYF.

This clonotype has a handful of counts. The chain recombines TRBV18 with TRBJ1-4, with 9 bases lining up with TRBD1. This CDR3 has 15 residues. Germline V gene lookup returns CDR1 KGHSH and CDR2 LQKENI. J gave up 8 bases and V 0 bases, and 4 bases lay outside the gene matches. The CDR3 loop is CASSPPGQGEEKLFF. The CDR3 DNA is TGTGCCAGCTCACCACCGGGACAGGGTGAGGAAAAACTGTTTTTT.

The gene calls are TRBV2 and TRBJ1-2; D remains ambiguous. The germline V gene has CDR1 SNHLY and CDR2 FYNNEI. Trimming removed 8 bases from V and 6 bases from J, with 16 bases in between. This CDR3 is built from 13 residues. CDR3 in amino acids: CASSLQKSNGYTF. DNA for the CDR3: TGTGCCAGCTCCTTACAGAAGTCTAATGGCTACACCTTC.

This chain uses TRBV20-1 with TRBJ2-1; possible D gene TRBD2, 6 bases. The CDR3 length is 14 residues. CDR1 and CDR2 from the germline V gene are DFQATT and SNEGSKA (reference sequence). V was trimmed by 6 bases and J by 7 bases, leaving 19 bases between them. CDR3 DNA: TGCAGTGCGGGTACCAGGGACTTTAGAAATGAGCAGTTCTTC. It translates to CSAGTRDFRNEQFF.

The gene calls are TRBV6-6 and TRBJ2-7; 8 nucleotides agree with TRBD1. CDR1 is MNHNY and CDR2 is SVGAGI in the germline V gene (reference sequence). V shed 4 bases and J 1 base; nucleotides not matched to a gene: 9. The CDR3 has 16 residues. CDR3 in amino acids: CASSSPDRASSYEQYF. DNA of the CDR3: TGTGCCAGCAGTTCGCCGGACAGGGCGTCGTCCTACGAGCAGTACTTC.

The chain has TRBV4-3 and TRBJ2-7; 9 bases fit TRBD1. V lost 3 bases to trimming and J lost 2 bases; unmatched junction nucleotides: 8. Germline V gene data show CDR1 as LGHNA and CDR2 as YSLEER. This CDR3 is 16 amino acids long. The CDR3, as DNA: TGCGCCAGCAGCCAGAGAACAGGGGGCCTCCCCTACGAGCAGTACTTC. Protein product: CASSQRTGGLPYEQYF.

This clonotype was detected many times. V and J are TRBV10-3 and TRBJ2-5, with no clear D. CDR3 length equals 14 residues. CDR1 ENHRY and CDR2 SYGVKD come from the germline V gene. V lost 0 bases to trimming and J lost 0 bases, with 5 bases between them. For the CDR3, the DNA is TGTGCCATCAGTGAGTCTACTAACCAAGAGACCCAGTACTTC. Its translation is CAISESTNQETQYF.

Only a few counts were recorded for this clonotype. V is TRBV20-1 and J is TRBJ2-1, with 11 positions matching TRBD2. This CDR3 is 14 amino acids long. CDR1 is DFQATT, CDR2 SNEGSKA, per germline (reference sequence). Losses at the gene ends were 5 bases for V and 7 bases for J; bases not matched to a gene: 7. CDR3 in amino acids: CSAGVSGGGNEQFF. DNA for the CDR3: TGCAGTGCTGGGGTTAGCGGGGGGGGTAATGAGCAGTTCTTC.

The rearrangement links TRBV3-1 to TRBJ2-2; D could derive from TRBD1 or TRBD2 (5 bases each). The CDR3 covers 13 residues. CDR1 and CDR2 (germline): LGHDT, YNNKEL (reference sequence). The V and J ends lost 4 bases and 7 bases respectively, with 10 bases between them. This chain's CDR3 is CASSPLGVGELFF. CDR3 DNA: TGTGCCAGCAGCCCCCTGGGGGTCGGGGAGCTGTTTTTT.

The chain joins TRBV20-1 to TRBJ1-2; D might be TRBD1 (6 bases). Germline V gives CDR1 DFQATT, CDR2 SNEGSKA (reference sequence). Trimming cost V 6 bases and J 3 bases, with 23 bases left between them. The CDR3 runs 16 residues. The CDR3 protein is CSAYRDTITFDYGYTF. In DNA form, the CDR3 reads TGCAGTGCCTACCGGGACACCATCACTTTCGACTATGGCTACACCTTC.

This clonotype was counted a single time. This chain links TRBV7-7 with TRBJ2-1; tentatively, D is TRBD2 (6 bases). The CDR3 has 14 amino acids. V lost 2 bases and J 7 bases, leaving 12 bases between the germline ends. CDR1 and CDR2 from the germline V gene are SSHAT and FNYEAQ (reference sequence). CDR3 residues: CASSLSPSGNEQFF. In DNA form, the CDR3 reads TGTGCCAGCAGCTTATCCCCCAGCGGGAATGAGCAGTTCTTC.

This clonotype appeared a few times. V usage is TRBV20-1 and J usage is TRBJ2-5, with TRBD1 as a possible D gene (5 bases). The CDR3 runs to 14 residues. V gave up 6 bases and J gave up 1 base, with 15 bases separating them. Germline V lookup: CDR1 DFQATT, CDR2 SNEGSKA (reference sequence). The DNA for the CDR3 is TGCAGTGCCCCGGGTCGGACACCCCAAGAGACCCAGTACTTC. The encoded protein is CSAPGRTPQETQYF.

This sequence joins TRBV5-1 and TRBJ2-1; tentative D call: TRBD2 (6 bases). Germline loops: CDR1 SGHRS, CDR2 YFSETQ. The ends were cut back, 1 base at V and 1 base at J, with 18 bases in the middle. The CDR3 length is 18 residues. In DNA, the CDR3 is TGCGCCAGCAGCTTGCCCTCTGGTGTCGGGGGATCCTACAATGAGCAGTTCTTC. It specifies CASSLPSGVGGSYNEQFF.

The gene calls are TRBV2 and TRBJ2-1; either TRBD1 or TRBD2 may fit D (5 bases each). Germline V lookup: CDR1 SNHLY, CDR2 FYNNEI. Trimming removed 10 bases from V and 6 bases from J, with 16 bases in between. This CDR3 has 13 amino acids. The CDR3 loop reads CATKAGTFNEQFF. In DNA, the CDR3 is TGTGCCACCAAAGCAGGGACGTTCAATGAGCAGTTCTTC.

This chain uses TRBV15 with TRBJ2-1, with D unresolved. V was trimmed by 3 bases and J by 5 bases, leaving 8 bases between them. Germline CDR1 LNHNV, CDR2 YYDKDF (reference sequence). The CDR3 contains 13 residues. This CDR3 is CATSRKADNEQFF. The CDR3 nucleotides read TGTGCCACCAGCAGGAAAGCAGACAATGAGCAGTTCTTC.

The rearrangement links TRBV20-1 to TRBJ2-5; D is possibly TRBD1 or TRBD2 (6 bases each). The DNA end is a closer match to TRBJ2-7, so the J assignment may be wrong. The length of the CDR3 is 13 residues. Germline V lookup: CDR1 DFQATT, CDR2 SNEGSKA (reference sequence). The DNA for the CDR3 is TGCAGTGCTAGAAGGGGGGAAGTCTACGAGCAGTACTTC. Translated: CSARRGEVYEQYF.

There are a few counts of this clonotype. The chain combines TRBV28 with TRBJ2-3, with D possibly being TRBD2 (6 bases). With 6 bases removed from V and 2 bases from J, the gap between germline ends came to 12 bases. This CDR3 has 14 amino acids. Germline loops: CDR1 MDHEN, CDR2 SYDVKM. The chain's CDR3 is CASSGSVDTDTQYF. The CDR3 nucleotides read TGTGCCAGCAGCGGGAGCGTCGACACAGATACGCAGTATTTT.

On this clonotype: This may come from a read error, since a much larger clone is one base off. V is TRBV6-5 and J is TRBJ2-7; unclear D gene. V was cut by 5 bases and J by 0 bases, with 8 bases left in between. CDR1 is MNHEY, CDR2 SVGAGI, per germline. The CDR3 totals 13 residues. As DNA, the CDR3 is TGTGCCAGCAGTGATTCGACCTCCTACGAGCAGTACTTC. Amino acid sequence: CASSDSTSYEQYF.

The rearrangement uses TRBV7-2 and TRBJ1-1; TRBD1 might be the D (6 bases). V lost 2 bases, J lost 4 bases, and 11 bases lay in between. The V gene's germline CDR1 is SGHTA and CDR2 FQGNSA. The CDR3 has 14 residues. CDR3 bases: TGTGCCAGCAGCTTACAGGGGACGGGCACTGAAGCTTTCTTT. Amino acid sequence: CASSLQGTGTEAFF.